This TCR beta chain was found in a study of T cells in Graves' hyperthyroidism and ophthalmopathy. Amplified TCR beta CDR3 regions came from RNA transcripts. A set of HTBI primers served as the primers for a first-round RT-PCR of the TCR CDR3. Using its own MiXCR run on the multiplex PCR reads, TCRdb lists one record per CDR3 protein. The data contain around 440,000 distinct CDR3 sequences, around 14% of them singletons. Concerning this clonotype itself: Antigen specificity is unknown.

Overall study results and limits: Clonotypes that were expanded in thyroid above 0.001 mostly appeared in blood too. The model predicted ophthalmopathy a median around six months before onset.

Exclusion criteria comprised uncontrolled infection, other autoimmune disease, pregnancy or lactation. CDR3 length equals 11 residues. In germline, CDR1 is ENHRY, CDR2 SYGVKD. J lost 6 bases, V lost 10 bases, and 4 bases had no gene match. The sequenced sample consisted of blood. This receptor was identified in a woman in her late teens or twenties with Graves' hyperthyroidism. The chain uses TRBV10-3 and TRBJ2-3; 7 bases align to TRBD1. The CDR3, as DNA: TGTGCCAGTTTGGGACAGGATACGCAGTATTTT. Its translation is CASLGQDTQYF.